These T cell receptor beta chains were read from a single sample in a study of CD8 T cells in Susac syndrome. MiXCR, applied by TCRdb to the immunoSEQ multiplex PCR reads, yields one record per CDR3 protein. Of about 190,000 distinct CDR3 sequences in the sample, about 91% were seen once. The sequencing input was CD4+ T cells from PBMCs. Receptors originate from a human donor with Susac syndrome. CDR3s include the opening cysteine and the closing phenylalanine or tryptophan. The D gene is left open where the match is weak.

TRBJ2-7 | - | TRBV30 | TGTGCCTGGAGTCTATGGGGCGAGCAGTACTTC | CAWSLWGEQYF
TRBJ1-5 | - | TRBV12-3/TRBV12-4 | TGTGCCAGCAGTTTGGGGACGGCCGATCAGCCCCAGCATTTT | CASSLGTADQPQHF
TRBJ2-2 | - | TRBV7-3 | TGTGCCAGCAGTCAGACAGCGGGCCCCAACACCGGGGAGCTGTTTTTT | CASSQTAGPNTGELFF
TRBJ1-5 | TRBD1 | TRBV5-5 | TGTGCCAGCAGCCGAACCGGGACAGGGGATCAGCCCCAGCATTTT | CASSRTGTGDQPQHF
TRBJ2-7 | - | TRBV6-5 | TGTGCCAGCATGCGGCTAGCGAGCTCCTACGAGCAGTACTTC | CASMRLASSYEQYF
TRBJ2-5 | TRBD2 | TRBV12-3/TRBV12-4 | TGTGCCAGCAGCATCTTCCTAGCGGGGGTAGGAGAGACCCAGTACTTC | CASSIFLAGVGETQYF
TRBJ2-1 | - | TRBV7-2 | TGTGCCAGCAGAAGGTCGGGTGCGGGGTCCAATGAGCAGTTCTTC | CASRRSGAGSNEQFF
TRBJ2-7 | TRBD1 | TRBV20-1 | TGCAGTGCTACCCGGGACAGCCCCTCGGAGCAGTACTTC | CSATRDSPSEQYF
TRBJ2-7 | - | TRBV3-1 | TGTGCCAGCGCCAAGACGGTGAGCTCCTACGAGCAGTACTTC | CASAKTVSSYEQYF
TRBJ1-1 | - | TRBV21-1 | TGTGCCAGCAGCAATTCAGGCACTTCACCCCGGAACACTGAAGCTTTCTTT | CASSNSGTSPRNTEAFF
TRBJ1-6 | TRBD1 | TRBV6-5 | TGTGCCAGCAGTTCTCGACCGGGACAGGAAGCCTCACCCCTCCACTTT | CASSSRPGQEASPLHF
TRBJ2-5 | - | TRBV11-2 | TGTGCCAGCAGCTTAGGCTCGCGGGGAGAGGGGGAGACCCAGTACTTC | CASSLGSRGEGETQYF
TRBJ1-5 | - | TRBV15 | TGTGCCACCAGCAGAGATAATCAGCCCCAGCATTTT | CATSRDNQPQHF
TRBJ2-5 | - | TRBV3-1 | TGTGCCAGCAGCCAAGATCGGGGGCATAAGATCGACCAAGAGACCCAGTACTTC | CASSQDRGHKIDQETQYF
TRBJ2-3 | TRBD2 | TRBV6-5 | TGTGCCAGCAGTTACTCAGGACTAGCGGGGGGCACAGATACGCAGTATTTT | CASSYSGLAGGTDTQYF